The T cell receptor beta chain described here comes from a study of blood T cell repertoires in COVID-19. Overall study context: Sites in the United States, Italy and Spain provided acute and convalescent COVID-19 samples. Nucleic acid was either cDNA or gDNA, and it came from T cells, B-cell-depleted T cells, or PBMCs.

Original analysis: The authors estimated nucleated cell counts from reference gene primer amplification. Using immunoSEQ multiplex PCR, the repertoire was profiled, and TCRdb retains in-frame clones only, with some absent. V and J calls and clone size follow that table, whereas D and trimming were derived from the DNA. Of around 170,000 clones listed, 86% were seen once; the top ten hold less than 3.5%. Trimming left V 1 base short and J 0 bases short, with 9 bases between. The CDR3 length is 15 residues. Germline assignment: CDR1 KGHSH and CDR2 LQKENI. The origin of this receptor is a woman under 40 with active or convalescent COVID-19. The chain employs TRBV18 and TRBJ2-5, with D tentatively TRBD2 (6 bases). Input material: peripheral blood. CDR3 in amino acids: CASSPLGEDQETQYF. Here the CDR3 DNA reads TGTGCCAGCTCACCACTAGGGGAGGACCAAGAGACCCAGTACTTC.